This T cell receptor beta chain is drawn from a study of cytomegalovirus exposure and HLA in healthy donors. The PCR was carried out with 60 Vbeta primers and 13 Jbeta primers. This table comes from immunoSEQ multiplex PCR, and its TCRdb copy is limited to in-frame clones, with some not included. This sample has around 160,000 clones; approximately 79% occur once, and the top ten carry 6.5% to 7%. The CDR3 is 13 amino acids. V was cut by 2 bases and J by 5 bases, with 4 bases left in between. The germline gives CDR1 LNHDA, CDR2 SQIVND (reference sequence). V usage is TRBV19 and J usage is TRBJ1-6, with D unresolved. The specimen sequenced was PBMCs. The clonotype comes from a woman aged 35 to 49 in good health and CMV-seropositive. This CDR3 reads CASSISDNSPLHF. The DNA for the CDR3 is TGTGCCAGTAGTATATCGGATAATTCACCCCTCCACTTT.